These 28 T cell receptor beta chains originate from one sample sequenced in a study of blood T cell repertoires in COVID-19. Assay used: immunoSEQ multiplex PCR; TCRdb lists only in-frame clones, some missing. In the table there are roughly 230,000 clones, roughly nine tenths of which are singletons. Sequencing was carried out using peripheral blood. The origin of the receptors is a woman aged 40 to 50 who had recovered from COVID-19.

The rearrangement joins TRBV5-1 to TRBJ2-7; possible D gene TRBD1, 6 bases. The germline gives CDR1 SGHRS, CDR2 YFSETQ. This CDR3 is 15 amino acids long. Trimming left V 1 base short and J 4 bases short, with 15 bases between. CDR3 in amino acids: CASSLTQGFVYEQYF. CDR3 coding DNA: TGCGCCAGCAGCTTGACCCAGGGGTTCGTTTACGAGCAGTACTTC.

The chain has TRBV5-8 and TRBJ1-2, with 8 bases that match TRBD1. The germline CDR1 and CDR2 sequences are SGHTS and YDEGEE. Trimming at V came to 5 bases and at J to 4 bases, leaving 4 bases not matched to a gene. The CDR3 extends over 13 amino acids. The CDR3: CASRRQGSYGYTF. DNA of the CDR3: TGTGCCAGCAGACGACAGGGGAGCTATGGCTACACCTTC.

The J gene is TRBJ2-1, the V gene TRBV4-3; 10 positions agree with TRBD1. Unmatched junction bases numbered 12, after V lost 7 bases and J lost 9 bases. Per germline, CDR1 LGHNA and CDR2 YSLEER. The CDR3 runs 15 residues. This CDR3 is CASTLSPGQGSEQFF. The CDR3 DNA reads TGCGCCAGCACCTTAAGTCCGGGACAGGGGTCTGAGCAGTTCTTC.

The chain is built from TRBV7-6 and TRBJ2-7, with a weak D call TRBD2 (5 bases). The V end was cut by 2 bases, the J end by 0 bases, with 14 bases between. CDR1 is SGHVS and CDR2 is FNYEAQ in the germline V gene. The CDR3 is made up of 16 amino acids. The CDR3 loop is CASSLRSERFSYEQYF. The CDR3 DNA is TGTGCCAGCAGCTTAAGATCGGAGCGGTTCTCCTACGAGCAGTACTTC.

This rearrangement joins TRBV15 to TRBJ1-2; D is uncertain. The CDR3 runs 13 residues. With 0 bases removed from V and 5 bases from J, the gap between germline ends came to 7 bases. CDR1 and CDR2 from the germline V gene are LNHNV and YYDKDF (reference sequence). For the CDR3, the DNA is TGTGCCACCAGCAGAGATGAACAGTATGGCTACACCTTC. Translating gives CATSRDEQYGYTF.

This clone has a single count. This chain links TRBV3-1 (or the pseudogene TRBV3-2) with TRBJ1-1; 7 bases fit TRBD1. The CDR3 consists of 17 residues. CDR1 and CDR2 from the germline V gene are LGHDT and YNNKEL (reference sequence). J lost 1 base, V lost 6 bases, and 14 bases had no gene match. The CDR3 region has the DNA TGTGCCAGCAGTCACCGGACAGGTAGTTTTTCGAACACTGAAGCTTTCTTT. As protein: CASSHRTGSFSNTEAFF.

The V gene is TRBV7-9, the J gene TRBJ2-2, with 8 bases matching TRBD2. Germline V gene sequence: CDR1 SEHNR, CDR2 FQNEAQ (reference sequence). The V gene end was trimmed by 4 bases and the J gene end by 4 bases; junction bases not matched to a gene: 11. This CDR3 comprises 17 residues. The DNA of the CDR3 is TGTGCCAGCAGCTCAGGAGGCGGGGGGCGAGGCACCGGGGAGCTGTTTTTT. This sequence encodes CASSSGGGGRGTGELFF.

This clone is a singleton in its sample. A read error may account for a junction end that differs from germline. The chain employs TRBV11-3 and TRBJ2-3, with D perhaps TRBD2 (6 bases). This CDR3 is 14 amino acids long. Germline-derived CDR1 and CDR2 are SGHNT and YENEEA. The CDR3 spells CASSLEAGTDTQYF. CDR3 DNA sequence: TGTGCCAGCAGCCTAGAGGCGGGGACAGATACGCAGTATTTT.

The rearrangement links TRBV19 to TRBJ2-5; D uncertain. The CDR3 consists of 14 residues. Germline CDR1 LNHDA, CDR2 SQIVND (reference sequence). V lost 3 bases and J 3 bases, leaving 11 bases between the germline ends. The CDR3 DNA reads TGTGCCAGTAGTATCGGTGGTAACGAAGAGACCCAGTACTTC. This encodes CASSIGGNEETQYF.

The rearrangement uses TRBV10-3 and TRBJ2-2; possibly TRBD2 for D (6 bases). Germline V gene sequence: CDR1 ENHRY, CDR2 SYGVKD. V gave up 6 bases and J gave up 2 bases, with 10 bases separating them. The length of the CDR3 is 14 residues. The CDR3 is CAIREGQNTGELFF. The CDR3 DNA sequence: TGTGCCATCAGGGAGGGCCAAAACACCGGGGAGCTGTTTTTT.

This clone was seen once. The chain carries TRBV6-5 and TRBJ2-2; TRBD1 is a possible D gene (5 bases). Germline lookup yields CDR1 MNHEY and CDR2 SVGAGI. V shed 4 bases and J shed 4 bases, with 10 bases lying between them. CDR3 length: 14 residues. CDR3 coding DNA: TGTGCCAGCAGTTTGCAGACAGTCACCGGGGAGCTGTTTTTT. This sequence encodes CASSLQTVTGELFF.

V usage is TRBV30 and J usage is TRBJ1-1; tentatively, D is TRBD1 (5 bases). Germline CDR1 is GTSNPN and CDR2 is SVGIG (reference sequence). The CDR3 spans 13 residues. Trimming took off 5 bases at V and 5 bases at J, with 15 bases between the two ends. The chain's CDR3 is CAWGHLGRTEAFF. In DNA, the CDR3 is TGTGCCTGGGGACATCTGGGGAGGACTGAAGCTTTCTTT. The complete variable domain, with remaining parts taken from reference TRBV30 and TRBJ1-1, reads SQTIHQWPATLVQPVGSPLSLECTVEGTSNPNLYWYRQAAGRGLQLLFYSVGIGQISSEVPQNLSASRPQDRQFILSSKKLLLSDSGFYLCAWGHLGRTEAFFGQGTRLTVV.

The genes are TRBV30 and TRBJ2-2; a possible D gene is TRBD2 (5 bases). From germline, CDR1 is GTSNPN and CDR2 SVGIG (reference sequence). V was pared by 7 bases and J by 1 base, with 10 bases between. The CDR3 extends over 13 amino acids. The CDR3 region is CASIAGNTGELFF. The CDR3 DNA reads as TGTGCCTCCATCGCGGGGAACACCGGGGAGCTGTTTTTT.

The chain employs TRBV9 and TRBJ2-1; 8 nucleotides match TRBD1. Trimming cost V 0 bases and J 8 bases; bases outside gene matches: 1. The CDR3 spans 13 residues. CDR1 SGDLS and CDR2 YYNGEE come from the germline V gene. The CDR3: CASSVARGHEQFF. The DNA of the CDR3 is TGTGCCAGCAGCGTAGCCAGGGGGCATGAGCAGTTCTTC.

The chain links TRBV12-3 or TRBV12-4 to TRBJ2-4, with 7 positions matching TRBD2. The CDR3 has 13 amino acids. V lost 6 bases, J lost 6 bases, and 5 bases stayed unmatched. CDR3 coding DNA: TGTGCCAGCAGCCCTTCGGGGGGAAACATTCAGTACTTC. Its translation is CASSPSGGNIQYF.

The rearrangement links TRBV5-1 to TRBJ1-3, with TRBD1 identical over 8 bases. V gave up 7 bases and J gave up 2 bases; unmatched junction bases: 5. The CDR3 has 14 amino acids. Per the germline V gene, CDR1 is SGHRS and CDR2 is YFSETQ. As DNA, the CDR3 is TGCGCCAGCCAGGAGACAGGGGCTGGAAACACCATATATTTT. Translation: CASQETGAGNTIYF.

The chain combines TRBV2 with TRBJ2-7; the match to TRBD1 covers 11 bases. CDR3 length: 14 residues. J gave up 4 bases and V 6 bases, and 5 bases lay outside the gene matches. In germline, CDR1 is SNHLY, CDR2 FYNNEI. The CDR3 spells CASRVDRGLYEQYF. CDR3 coding DNA: TGTGCCAGCAGGGTGGACAGGGGGCTTTACGAGCAGTACTTC. The variable domain in full, with the rest retrieved from reference TRBV2 and TRBJ2-7, is EPEVTQTPSHQVTQMGQEVILRCVPISNHLYFYWYRQILGQKVEFLVSFYNNEISEKSEIFDDQFSVERPDGSNFTLKIRSTKLEDSAMYFCASRVDRGLYEQYFGPGTRLTVT.

The rearrangement links TRBV28 to TRBJ1-5; 12 nucleotides agree with TRBD1. V was clipped by 5 bases and J by 6 bases; unmatched bases: 5. Germline CDR1 and CDR2: MDHEN and SYDVKM. This CDR3 spans 15 amino acids. DNA for the CDR3: TGTGCCAGCAGTCAGGGACAGGGGGCGATTCAGCCCCAGCATTTT. Translated, it gives CASSQGQGAIQPQHF. Full variable domain (outside the CDR3, taken from reference TRBV28 and TRBJ1-5): DVKVTQSSRYLVKRTGEKVFLECVQDMDHENMFWYRQDPGLGLRLIYFSYDVKMKEKGDIPEGYSVSREKKERFSLILESASTNQTSMYLCASSQGQGAIQPQHFGDGTRLSIL.

The chain couples TRBV25-1 to TRBJ2-5, with 8 bases aligning to TRBD2. V lost 2 bases to trimming and J lost 9 bases; unmatched junction nucleotides: 5. Germline assignment: CDR1 MGHDK and CDR2 SYGVNS. The CDR3 consists of 13 residues. In nucleotides, the CDR3 is TGTGCCAGCAGTGAAGCAGGAGCGGGGGCCCAGTACTTC. As protein: CASSEAGAGAQYF.

This clone was recorded only once. The rearrangement joins TRBV3-1 (or the pseudogene TRBV3-2) to TRBJ1-1; weak D call: TRBD1 (5 bases). The CDR3 covers 15 residues. The V end was cut by 5 bases, the J end by 3 bases, with 16 bases between. Germline assignment: CDR1 LGHDT and CDR2 YNNKEL (reference sequence). The CDR3 DNA reads as TGTGCCAGCAGCGCCGGTTACAGGATCGACACTGAAGCTTTCTTT. This sequence encodes CASSAGYRIDTEAFF.

V is TRBV24-1 and J is TRBJ2-1; TRBD1 aligns across 7 bases. Trimming removed 1 base from V and 7 bases from J; junction bases left unmatched: 15. Germline V gene sequence: CDR1 KGHDR, CDR2 SFDVKD. The CDR3 extends over 18 amino acids. The DNA of the CDR3 is TGTGCCACCAGTGATTTTCCGATCAGGGGGACGGAGGAGAATGAGCAGTTCTTC. Translated, it gives CATSDFPIRGTEENEQFF.

The chain couples TRBV10-2 to TRBJ1-1; D is perhaps TRBD1 (5 bases). V lost 6 bases, J lost 5 bases, and 16 bases lay in between. CDR1 and CDR2 (germline): WSHSY, SAAADI. The CDR3 sequence is 14 residues long. CDR3 in amino acids: CASSDTGSGTEAFF. The CDR3 region has the DNA TGCGCCAGCAGCGATACCGGGTCAGGGACTGAAGCTTTCTTT.

This clone occurred once. The chain employs TRBV7-6 and TRBJ2-2, with D possibly being TRBD1 (6 bases). CDR3 size: 15 residues. Germline values: CDR1 SGHVS, CDR2 FNYEAQ. V was trimmed by 3 bases and J by 0 bases, leaving 8 bases between them. The CDR3 protein is CASSLGTTNTGELFF. The CDR3, as DNA: TGTGCCAGCAGCTTGGGGACAACGAACACCGGGGAGCTGTTTTTT.

In nucleotides, the CDR3 is TGTGCCAGCAGCCGGCCGAGGGTGCGGGGGCCGGGGACCCAGTACTTC. Translation gives CASSRPRVRGPGTQYF. The chain has TRBV6-2 or TRBV6-3 and TRBJ2-5; D is possibly TRBD2 (7 bases). Germline CDR1 reads MNHEY; CDR2 reads SVGEGT. The CDR3 is made up of 16 amino acids. V was clipped by 6 bases and J by 7 bases, with 24 bases between them.

The gene calls are TRBV20-1 and TRBJ2-1, with no clear D. The CDR3 runs 9 residues. Germline V lookup: CDR1 DFQATT, CDR2 SNEGSKA (reference sequence). Trimming removed 8 bases at V and 5 bases at J, with 4 bases between. CDR3 in DNA: TGCAGTACTCACAATGAGCAGTTCTTC. Its translation is CSTHNEQFF.

The rearrangement joins TRBV6-1 to TRBJ2-7; TRBD1 matches at 9 bases. Trimming took 2 bases from V and 5 from J; bases not matched to a gene: 7. The CDR3 has 15 amino acids. Germline lookup yields CDR1 MNHNS and CDR2 SASEGT. The CDR3: CASSELTGGLNEQYF. The DNA of the CDR3 is TGTGCCAGCAGTGAATTGACAGGGGGGTTGAACGAGCAGTACTTC.

The chain employs TRBV5-1 and TRBJ2-3; possible D gene TRBD2, 6 bases. The germline V gene encodes CDR1 SGHRS and CDR2 YFSETQ. CDR3 length: 15 residues. With 3 bases removed from V and 6 bases from J, the gap between germline ends came to 17 bases. CDR3 region: CASSSGGTYSDTQYF. The CDR3 DNA reads TGCGCCAGCAGCTCAGGAGGGACCTACTCCGATACGCAGTATTTT.

This clone was seen only once. This chain uses TRBV23-1 with TRBJ2-7, with no clear D. TRBV23-1 carries the ORF label, with uncertain function. The CDR3 is 13 amino acids. V was trimmed by 3 bases and J by 7 bases, leaving 13 bases between them. CDR3 amino acids: CASSHPETTEQYV. The CDR3 nucleotides are TGCGCCAGCAGTCATCCCGAAACTACGGAGCAGTACGTC.